These 32 T cell receptor beta chains were all obtained from the same sample, sequenced in a study of shared clonotypes between healthy human individuals. Assay used: immunoSEQ multiplex PCR; TCRdb lists only in-frame clones, some missing. Of 2 million to 2.5 million clones in the sample, just under 95% are singletons; the top ten hold 0.3% to 0.4%. Sequences were obtained from naive CD4+ T cells from PBMCs. Stated subset: CD45RA+ positively selected. These receptors were taken from a man aged 18 to 35 in good health. Some clones in this sample may be carry-over from other donors' samples.

V is TRBV27 and J is TRBJ2-1, with 9 bases fitting TRBD2. Germline CDR1 MNHEY, CDR2 SMNVEV (reference sequence). Trimming cost V 2 bases and J 2 bases; bases outside gene matches: 10. The CDR3 is 18 residues long. The CDR3 DNA sequence: TGTGCCAGCAGTTTACGCCCCCCTAGCGGGGCCCCCTACAATGAGCAGTTCTTC. The encoded protein is CASSLRPPSGAPYNEQFF.

The rearrangement links TRBV7-3 to TRBJ2-1; tentatively, D is TRBD2 (5 bases). Germline V lookup: CDR1 SGHTA, CDR2 FQGTGA. The CDR3 has 18 residues. Trimming left V 2 bases short and J 0 bases short, with 17 bases between. The CDR3 DNA is TGTGCCAGCAGCTTAGGGGTGGGAGCGGACCCCTCCTACAATGAGCAGTTCTTC. This codes for CASSLGVGADPSYNEQFF.

V is TRBV11-2 and J is TRBJ2-2; D might be TRBD2 (5 bases). Trimming removed 5 bases at V and 7 bases at J, with 17 bases between. Germline V gives CDR1 SGHAT, CDR2 FQNNGV. The CDR3 totals 15 residues. The CDR3, as DNA: TGTGCCAGCAGCCCCCAGGTGCGGGCGGTCGGGGAGCTGTTTTTT. Protein product: CASSPQVRAVGELFF. Combining the CDR3 with reference TRBV11-2 and TRBJ2-2 gives the whole variable domain EAGVAQSPRYKIIEKRQSVAFWCNPISGHATLYWYQQILGQGPKLLIQFQNNGVVDDSQLPKDRFSAERLKGVDSTLKIQPAKLEDSAVYLCASSPQVRAVGELFFGEGSRLTVL.

V and J are TRBV10-1 and TRBJ1-1; D perhaps matches TRBD1 (6 bases). Trimming cost V 0 bases and J 2 bases, with 13 bases left between them. The CDR3 extends over 16 amino acids. Per the germline V gene, CDR1 is WNHNN and CDR2 is SYGVQD (reference sequence). The CDR3: CASSESSWTDNTEAFF. DNA for the CDR3: TGCGCCAGCAGTGAGTCTTCATGGACAGACAACACTGAAGCTTTCTTT.

V gene TRBV27 combines with J gene TRBJ2-5; possibly TRBD2 for D (7 bases). Germline-derived CDR1 and CDR2 are MNHEY and SMNVEV (reference sequence). The length of the CDR3 is 15 residues. V lost 3 bases, J lost 5 bases, and 16 bases lay in between. DNA of the CDR3: TGTGCCAGCAGTTTGGTGGGGGGGGCTTGGGAGACCCAGTACTTC. Protein product: CASSLVGGAWETQYF.

The rearrangement joins TRBV21-1 to TRBJ1-2; the table's D call of TRBD1 was not tested on the DNA. TRBV21-1 is labeled a pseudogene. The CDR3 loop spans 9 amino acids. CDR3 nucleotides: TGTGCCAGGGGGGCTTTCTACACCTTC. Protein sequence: CARGAFYTF.

The J gene is TRBJ2-1, the V gene TRBV19; 7 positions agree with TRBD1. Trimming took 8 bases from V and 5 from J; bases not matched to a gene: 9. CDR3 length: 14 residues. The germline CDR1 and CDR2 sequences are LNHDA and SQIVND (reference sequence). In DNA, the CDR3 is TGTGCCAGTCGGGGAGCCACAGGGGACAATGAGCAGTTCTTC. Its protein product is CASRGATGDNEQFF. Full variable domain (outside the CDR3, taken from reference TRBV19 and TRBJ2-1): DGGITQSPKYLFRKEGQNVTLSCEQNLNHDAMYWYRQDPGQGLRLIYYSQIVNDFQKGDIAEGYSVSREKKESFPLTVTSAQKNPTAFYLCASRGATGDNEQFFGPGTRLTVL.

This rearrangement joins TRBV19 to TRBJ2-3; 14 bases line up with TRBD2. V lost 10 bases to trimming and J lost 5 bases; unmatched junction nucleotides: 5. Per germline, CDR1 LNHDA and CDR2 SQIVND (reference sequence). The CDR3 loop spans 14 amino acids. DNA of the CDR3: TGTGCCACCGCGGGACTAGCGGGAGTAGATACGCAGTATTTT. Translation gives CATAGLAGVDTQYF.

This clone has more than one count but fewer than ten. The chain links TRBV7-9 to TRBJ1-1; D is ambiguous. V lost 7 bases, J lost 0 bases, and 15 bases lay in between. There are 15 residues in the CDR3. Germline CDR1 SEHNR, CDR2 FQNEAQ (reference sequence). In nucleotides, the CDR3 is TGTGCCAGCACCAAGCGTGGCGGGGTGAACACTGAAGCTTTCTTT. Protein: CASTKRGGVNTEAFF.

This chain uses TRBV4-1 with TRBJ1-2, with no clear D. Trimming removed 3 bases at V and 5 bases at J, with 13 bases between. Per the germline V gene, CDR1 is MGHRA and CDR2 is YSYEKL. The CDR3 consists of 14 residues. The CDR3 coding sequence is TGCGCCAGCAGCCACCCTAGGCTTGAATATGGCTACACCTTC. Translated: CASSHPRLEYGYTF.

The V and J genes are TRBV29-1 and TRBJ1-4, with a possible D match to TRBD1 (6 bases). This CDR3 comprises 12 residues. V was clipped by 7 bases and J by 5 bases, with 11 bases between them. Germline V CDR1 and CDR2: SQVTM, ANQGSEA. CDR3 DNA: TGCAGCGCGGAAGGACAGAATGAAAAACTGTTTTTT. It translates to CSAEGQNEKLFF.

To note about this clone: The sample contains more than one DNA sequence encoding this CDR3. The V gene is TRBV7-3, the J gene TRBJ2-3; TRBD2 matches 8 bases. J gave up 4 bases and V 5 bases, and 5 bases lay outside the gene matches. The CDR3 has 14 residues. Germline V gives CDR1 SGHTA, CDR2 FQGTGA. The CDR3 reads CASSLGLAADTQYF. CDR3 bases: TGTGCCAGCAGCCTTGGACTAGCTGCAGATACGCAGTATTTT.

The chain uses TRBV4-1 and TRBJ2-7, with D possibly being TRBD1 or TRBD2 (5 bases each). The CDR3 is made up of 16 amino acids. The V gene's germline CDR1 is MGHRA and CDR2 YSYEKL. V lost 0 bases and J 1 base, leaving 13 bases between the germline ends. The CDR3 DNA reads TGCGCCAGCAGCCAAGATATCGGGGCGCGGTCCTACGAGCAGTACTTC. Translated: CASSQDIGARSYEQYF.

The chain uses TRBV5-1 and TRBJ2-5; no firm D call. The CDR3 extends over 13 amino acids. Looked up from germline, CDR1 is SGHRS and CDR2 is YFSETQ. V shed 4 bases and J shed 5 bases, with 12 bases lying between them. The CDR3 DNA reads as TGCGCCAGCAGCCCCATCCGCACCGAGACCCAGTACTTC. Translated, it gives CASSPIRTETQYF.

This clone occurred once. The gene calls are TRBV5-1 and TRBJ2-1, with D possibly TRBD2 on 5 matching bases. The CDR3 loop spans 15 amino acids. Trimming pared 4 bases from V and 5 bases from J, leaving 16 bases between. CDR1 is SGHRS and CDR2 is YFSETQ in the germline V gene. CDR3 in DNA: TGCGCCAGCAGCGGCGGATGGACTCTAAACAATGAGCAGTTCTTC. This encodes CASSGGWTLNNEQFF.

The rearrangement links TRBV11-3 to TRBJ1-2; D might be TRBD1 (6 bases). The CDR3 has 17 amino acids. The V end lost 7 bases, the J end lost 5 bases, and 26 bases lay between the germline ends. CDR1 is SGHNT, CDR2 YENEEA, per germline. The CDR3 DNA follows: TGTGCCAGCAACGAGGGGGAGAGCAGGGGAGGTGATTATGGCTACACCTTC. It encodes CASNEGESRGGDYGYTF.

This chain joins TRBV30 and TRBJ2-1; TRBD2 might be the D (6 bases). This CDR3 spans 15 amino acids. Germline CDR1 reads GTSNPN; CDR2 reads SVGIG (reference sequence). Between the trimmed V and J ends, which lost 2 bases and 4 bases, there was a span of 15 bases. Written as DNA, the CDR3 is TGTGCCTGGAGTACCATGGCTAGCGAGTACAATGAGCAGTTCTTC. Translated, it gives CAWSTMASEYNEQFF. The whole variable domain, remainder taken from reference TRBV30 and TRBJ2-1, is SQTIHQWPATLVQPVGSPLSLECTVEGTSNPNLYWYRQAAGRGLQLLFYSVGIGQISSEVPQNLSASRPQDRQFILSSKKLLLSDSGFYLCAWSTMASEYNEQFFGPGTRLTVL.

In this sample, this clone turned up a few times. CDR3 bases: TGTGCCAGCAGCGGCCACACAGGGATGAACACTGAAGCTTTCTTT. This gives the protein CASSGHTGMNTEAFF. This rearrangement joins TRBV28 to TRBJ1-1; D might be TRBD1 (6 bases). Germline V CDR1 and CDR2: MDHEN, SYDVKM. The V and J ends lost 6 bases and 0 bases respectively, with 14 bases between them. The CDR3 loop spans 15 amino acids. The complete variable domain, with remaining parts taken from reference TRBV28 and TRBJ1-1, reads DVKVTQSSRYLVKRTGEKVFLECVQDMDHENMFWYRQDPGLGLRLIYFSYDVKMKEKGDIPEGYSVSREKKERFSLILESASTNQTSMYLCASSGHTGMNTEAFFGQGTRLTVV.

With respect to this clone: This CDR3 is also generated by other DNA sequences in the sample. This chain links TRBV7-8 with TRBJ2-7; 7 bases match TRBD1. Germline lookup yields CDR1 SGHVS and CDR2 FQNEAQ. The J segment lost 0 bases and the V segment lost 5 bases, leaving 4 bases of the junction unmatched. The CDR3 runs 14 residues. CDR3 amino acids: CASSLRDSSYEQYF. CDR3 sequence (DNA): TGTGCCAGCAGCCTCCGGGACAGCTCCTACGAGCAGTACTTC.

The chain combines TRBV18 with TRBJ1-1, with 9 nucleotides matching TRBD1. Germline trimming cut 2 bases from V and 8 bases from J; bases unmatched to any gene: 6. The CDR3 has 14 amino acids. From germline, CDR1 is KGHSH and CDR2 LQKENI. The CDR3: CASSPAGTGPEAFF. CDR3 nucleotide sequence: TGTGCCAGCTCACCAGCTGGGACAGGGCCCGAAGCTTTCTTT.

The V gene is TRBV6-1, the J gene TRBJ2-7; D may match TRBD1 or TRBD2 (5 bases each). Germline CDR1 is MNHNS and CDR2 is SASEGT. Trimming cost V 5 bases and J 3 bases, with 17 bases left between them. The CDR3 length is 15 residues. The CDR3 bases are TGTGCCAGCAGTCAAGGGGCCGGGATGGACTACGAGCAGTACTTC. This gives the protein CASSQGAGMDYEQYF.

CDR3 region: CASSFGTGPFGEKLFF. The CDR3 nucleotides are TGTGCCAGCAGTTTCGGGACAGGGCCGTTCGGGGAAAAACTGTTTTTT. J is TRBJ1-4 and V is TRBV28, with 9 nucleotides matching TRBD1. CDR3 length: 16 amino acids. The trim removed 3 bases at V and 8 bases at J, leaving 10 bases unmatched. CDR1 and CDR2 (germline): MDHEN, SYDVKM. Complete variable domain (other parts from reference TRBV28 and TRBJ1-4): DVKVTQSSRYLVKRTGEKVFLECVQDMDHENMFWYRQDPGLGLRLIYFSYDVKMKEKGDIPEGYSVSREKKERFSLILESASTNQTSMYLCASSFGTGPFGEKLFFGSGTQLSVL.

This rearrangement joins TRBV5-4 to TRBJ2-2, with TRBD2 identical over 15 bases. V lost 3 bases and J lost 0; bases outside the gene matches: 9. Per the germline V gene, CDR1 is SGHNT and CDR2 is YYREEE (reference sequence). The CDR3 consists of 20 residues. CDR3 DNA sequence: TGTGCCAGCAGCTGGGGCCCGGGACTAGCGGGAGGCTCGAACACCGGGGAGCTGTTTTTT. Its translation: CASSWGPGLAGGSNTGELFF.

As concerns this clone: Other DNA sequences within the sample encode an identical CDR3. The V and J genes are TRBV20-1 and TRBJ2-5; no clear D. This CDR3 spans 11 amino acids. V dropped 6 bases and J dropped 5 bases, with 10 bases sitting between them. Looked up from germline, CDR1 is DFQATT and CDR2 is SNEGSKA (reference sequence). Written as DNA, the CDR3 is TGCAGTGCGATCTTGGGGGAGACCCAGTACTTC. It encodes CSAILGETQYF.

The genes are TRBV19 and TRBJ2-2; 11 bases are a match to TRBD2. Trimming cost V 8 bases and J 7 bases; bases outside gene matches: 9. Germline V CDR1 and CDR2: LNHDA, SQIVND (reference sequence). The CDR3 spans 15 residues. CDR3 coding DNA: TGTGCCAGTCGGGGTAGCGGGAGGGCCGGCGGGGAGCTGTTTTTT. Translating it yields CASRGSGRAGGELFF. The variable domain in full, completed from reference TRBV19 and TRBJ2-2, reads DGGITQSPKYLFRKEGQNVTLSCEQNLNHDAMYWYRQDPGQGLRLIYYSQIVNDFQKGDIAEGYSVSREKKESFPLTVTSAQKNPTAFYLCASRGSGRAGGELFFGEGSRLTVL.

The chain joins TRBV28 to TRBJ2-5; 14 bases align to TRBD2. With 5 bases clipped from V and 4 bases from J, the junction kept 3 bases outside the gene matches. Germline values: CDR1 MDHEN, CDR2 SYDVKM. The CDR3 extends over 15 amino acids. CDR3 nucleotide sequence: TGTGCCAGCAGTGCGGGACTAGCGGGAGTAGAGACCCAGTACTTC. Protein product: CASSAGLAGVETQYF.

The chain employs TRBV28 and TRBJ2-1, with D unresolved. Trimming stripped 7 bases from V and 0 bases from J, with 13 bases between. CDR1 and CDR2 (germline): MDHEN, SYDVKM. The CDR3 loop spans 15 amino acids. The CDR3 is CASIRQRSSYNEQFF. The CDR3 DNA is TGTGCCAGCATAAGGCAGAGGAGCTCCTACAATGAGCAGTTCTTC.

V is TRBV10-3 and J is TRBJ2-1; 9 bases map to TRBD2. Germline V lookup: CDR1 ENHRY, CDR2 SYGVKD. J gave up 4 bases and V 4 bases, and 5 bases lay outside the gene matches. The CDR3 contains 15 residues. The CDR3 reads CAISGGLAEYNEQFF. For the CDR3, the DNA is TGTGCCATCAGTGGGGGACTAGCCGAGTACAATGAGCAGTTCTTC.

This clone was found once. The chain links TRBV5-1 to TRBJ1-1; no firm D call. The V gene's germline CDR1 is SGHRS and CDR2 YFSETQ. CDR3 length: 16 residues. V was cut by 0 bases and J by 2 bases, with 14 bases left in between. This CDR3 is CASSLEGSRINTEAFF. The CDR3 DNA reads as TGCGCCAGCAGCTTGGAAGGAAGCAGAATTAACACTGAAGCTTTCTTT.

The chain joins TRBV10-3 to TRBJ1-5, with 7 bases that match TRBD1. From germline, CDR1 is ENHRY and CDR2 SYGVKD. The V and J ends lost 4 bases and 5 bases, in that order; junction bases with no gene match: 5. This CDR3 spans 14 amino acids. The chain's CDR3 is CAISGTGVDQPQHF. Here the CDR3 DNA reads TGTGCCATCAGTGGAACAGGGGTTGATCAGCCCCAGCATTTT.

The chain is built from TRBV30 and TRBJ1-1; possibly TRBD1 for D (5 bases). The CDR3 covers 12 residues. The germline CDR1 and CDR2 sequences are GTSNPN and SVGIG (reference sequence). V was cut by 0 bases and J by 3 bases, with 5 bases left in between. CDR3 nucleotides: TGTGCCTGGAGTGTGGGGCACACTGAAGCTTTCTTT. Protein product: CAWSVGHTEAFF.

This rearrangement joins TRBV7-2 to TRBJ2-7; 9 bases fit TRBD2. Germline V gives CDR1 SGHTA, CDR2 FQGNSA. Losses at the gene ends were 7 bases for V and 4 bases for J; bases not matched to a gene: 8. CDR3 length: 14 amino acids. The CDR3: CASTLSGSGYEQYF. CDR3 sequence (DNA): TGTGCCAGCACCCTTAGCGGGAGCGGTTACGAGCAGTACTTC. Full variable domain (rest looked up from reference TRBV7-2 and TRBJ2-7): GAGVSQSPSNKVTEKGKDVELRCDPISGHTALYWYRQSLGQGLEFLIYFQGNSAPDKSGLPSDRFSAERTGGSVSTLTIQRTQQEDSAVYLCASTLSGSGYEQYFGPGTRLTVT.